These 8 T cell receptor beta chains originate from one sample sequenced in a study of shared clonotypes between healthy human individuals. Data came from immunoSEQ multiplex PCR; TCRdb stores just in-frame clones and leaves some out. The sample consists of 1,500,000 or so clones, approximately 98.5% of them appearing once. Source material: naive CD4+ T cells sorted from blood. Subset given: CD45RA+ positively selected. These TCRs come from a man aged 25 to 40 in good health.

CDR3 DNA sequence: TGTGCCAGCAGTTACTCTCTAGCGGGGCGCTACAATGAGCAGTTCTTC. Translation gives CASSYSLAGRYNEQFF. The chain couples TRBV6-6 to TRBJ2-1, with 9 bases identical to TRBD2. Germline V gene lookup returns CDR1 MNHNY and CDR2 SVGAGI (reference sequence). Trimming took 0 bases from V and 3 from J; bases not matched to a gene: 3. There are 16 residues in the CDR3.

The chain employs TRBV6-5 and TRBJ2-5, with TRBD1 matching 10 bases. The germline V gene encodes CDR1 MNHEY and CDR2 SVGAGI. The ends lost 4 bases at V and 5 bases at J; junction bases unmatched: 4. This CDR3 contains 14 residues. The CDR3 loop reads CASSSGTGVETQYF. The CDR3 DNA reads TGTGCCAGCAGTTCAGGGACAGGGGTGGAGACCCAGTACTTC.

V and J are TRBV29-1 and TRBJ2-3, with 7 bases identical to TRBD1. The CDR3 is made up of 14 amino acids. Germline values: CDR1 SQVTM, CDR2 ANQGSEA. With V trimmed by 4 bases and J by 0 bases, 4 bases remained unmatched. Here the CDR3 DNA reads TGCAGCGTTGTGGGACAGCCTAGCACAGATACGCAGTATTTT. Amino acids: CSVVGQPSTDTQYF.

This sequence joins TRBV29-1 and TRBJ2-3; TRBD1 might be the D (5 bases). CDR1 is SQVTM, CDR2 ANQGSEA, per germline. V was cut by 7 bases and J by 3 bases, with 11 bases left in between. CDR3 length equals 12 residues. The CDR3 bases are TGCAGCGGTGACAGTGGAACAGATACGCAGTATTTT. This codes for CSGDSGTDTQYF.

The V gene is TRBV18, the J gene TRBJ1-1, with D possibly being TRBD1 (5 bases). V was clipped by 0 bases and J by 8 bases, with 13 bases between them. CDR1 KGHSH and CDR2 LQKENI come from the germline V gene. The CDR3 extends over 14 amino acids. The CDR3 spells CASSPPGGALEAFF. In DNA, the CDR3 is TGTGCCAGCTCACCACCGGGCGGGGCATTAGAAGCTTTCTTT.

The chain carries TRBV10-3 and TRBJ2-7, with 9 bases lining up with TRBD2. The CDR3 consists of 16 residues. V shed 3 bases and J 5 bases; nucleotides not matched to a gene: 11. The germline V gene has CDR1 ENHRY and CDR2 SYGVKD. Written as DNA, the CDR3 is TGTGCCATCAGTGACCTCACGGCGGGAGGGCCAAACGAGCAGTACTTC. It encodes CAISDLTAGGPNEQYF.

The genes are TRBV9 and TRBJ2-2; D unresolved. Trimming stripped 4 bases from V and 8 bases from J, with 12 bases between. CDR1 and CDR2 from the germline V gene are SGDLS and YYNGEE. The CDR3 length is 13 residues. CDR3 nucleotide sequence: TGTGCCAGCAGCCTCTTCCCTGAGGGGGAGCTGTTTTTT. Residues: CASSLFPEGELFF.

The chain joins TRBV7-3 to TRBJ2-1; D uncertain. Trimming left V 5 bases short and J 5 bases short, with 10 bases between. Germline V CDR1 and CDR2: SGHTA, FQGTGA. The length of the CDR3 is 13 residues. The CDR3 nucleotides read TGTGCCAGCAGCGCCGACCCAAACAATGAGCAGTTCTTC. It translates to CASSADPNNEQFF.